Below are 18 T cell receptor beta chains sequenced from a single sample in a study of blood T cells in healthy people across ages. The authors ran a second PCR of 7 to 11 cycles using a sample-barcoded 5' primer and a J-beta primer mix. Using its own MiXCR run on the 5' RACE reads, TCRdb lists one record per CDR3 protein. The data contain roughly 1,300,000 distinct CDR3 sequences, 55% to 75% of them singletons. Sequenced: blood. The receptors were sampled from a man aged 18 to 29 in good health.

This CDR3 is CATRTTGSSYEQYF. As DNA, the CDR3 is TGTGCCACGAGGACCACAGGGAGCTCTTACGAGCAGTACTTC. The chain is built from TRBV10-3 and TRBJ2-7; D perhaps matches TRBD1 (6 bases). Deletions cut 10 bases from V and 4 bases from J, with 20 bases between. CDR1 and CDR2 from the germline V gene are ENHRY and SYGVKD. This CDR3 spans 14 amino acids.

This rearrangement joins TRBV11-2 to TRBJ2-7; 11 positions agree with TRBD2. Germline lookup yields CDR1 SGHAT and CDR2 FQNNGV. The CDR3 sequence is 18 residues long. The V gene end was trimmed by 1 base and the J gene end by 7 bases; junction bases not matched to a gene: 15. Here the CDR3 DNA reads TGTGCCAGCAGCTTAGGTTTTGCCGGGACTAGCGGCCACAATGAGCAGTACTTC. Protein sequence: CASSLGFAGTSGHNEQYF.

The chain carries TRBV20-1 and TRBJ2-7, with TRBD2 matching 14 bases. Germline-derived CDR1 and CDR2 are DFQATT and SNEGSKA (reference sequence). The V gene end was trimmed by 6 bases and the J gene end by 2 bases; junction bases not matched to a gene: 3. The CDR3 has 14 residues. CDR3 nucleotides: TGCAGTGCAAGGACTAGCGGGAGGACCTACGAGCAGTACTTC. Encoded protein: CSARTSGRTYEQYF.

The rearrangement links TRBV20-1 to TRBJ2-7; D uncertain. This CDR3 has 13 amino acids. The germline V gene has CDR1 DFQATT and CDR2 SNEGSKA (reference sequence). Deletions cut 6 bases from V and 3 bases from J, with 15 bases between. CDR3 loop: CSAPGSSLYEQYF. CDR3 DNA sequence: TGCAGTGCCCCCGGGTCCAGTCTCTACGAGCAGTACTTC.

The V and J genes are TRBV12-3 or TRBV12-4 and TRBJ2-5; TRBD2 matches 13 bases. The CDR3 sequence is 15 residues long. The V segment lost 6 bases and the J segment 5 bases; nucleotides outside the gene matches: 6. The CDR3 sequence is CASRGLAGTRETQYF. The CDR3 DNA sequence: TGTGCCAGCAGGGGACTAGCGGGAACTAGGGAGACCCAGTACTTC.

The chain uses TRBV20-1 and TRBJ2-2; D gene uncertain. The CDR3 spans 14 residues. Trimming left V 3 bases short and J 3 bases short, with 11 bases between. CDR1 is DFQATT, CDR2 SNEGSKA, per germline (reference sequence). CDR3 amino acids: CSASSTQYTGELFF. In DNA form, the CDR3 reads TGCAGTGCTAGCTCAACTCAATACACCGGGGAGCTGTTTTTT.

The rearrangement links TRBV7-9 to TRBJ2-1; a possible D gene is TRBD2 (6 bases). The CDR3 runs to 17 residues. Per the germline V gene, CDR1 is SEHNR and CDR2 is FQNEAQ (reference sequence). The V gene lost 6 bases and the J gene lost 1 base, with 19 bases spanning the gap. The CDR3 loop is CASSSAEGLGSYNEQFF. Written as DNA, the CDR3 is TGTGCCAGCAGTTCAGCGGAGGGCCTAGGGTCCTACAATGAGCAGTTCTTC. Supplemented by reference TRBV7-9 and TRBJ2-1, the full variable domain reads DTGVSQNPRHKITKRGQNVTFRCDPISEHNRLYWYRQTLGQGPEFLTYFQNEAQLEKSRLLSDRFSAERPKGSFSTLEIQRTEQGDSAMYLCASSSAEGLGSYNEQFFGPGTRLTVL.

The chain employs TRBV25-1 and TRBJ1-1, with a possible D match to TRBD1 (5 bases). Germline CDR1 and CDR2: MGHDK and SYGVNS. V lost 4 bases, J lost 0 bases, and 12 bases lay in between. CDR3 size: 15 residues. DNA for the CDR3: TGTGCCAGCAGTGGTCTCGGGACTATGAACACTGAAGCTTTCTTT. Its translation is CASSGLGTMNTEAFF.

The V gene is TRBV28, the J gene TRBJ2-7, with unresolved D. The germline CDR1 and CDR2 sequences are MDHEN and SYDVKM. CDR3 size: 12 residues. V lost 7 bases to trimming and J lost 3 bases, with 10 bases between them. The CDR3 here is CASKGYYYEQYF. As DNA, the CDR3 is TGTGCCAGCAAAGGGTACTACTACGAGCAGTACTTC. Together with reference TRBV28 and TRBJ2-7, the CDR3 gives the full variable domain: DVKVTQSSRYLVKRTGEKVFLECVQDMDHENMFWYRQDPGLGLRLIYFSYDVKMKEKGDIPEGYSVSREKKERFSLILESASTNQTSMYLCASKGYYYEQYFGPGTRLTVT.

The J gene is TRBJ1-1, the V gene TRBV6-5; 7 nucleotides line up with TRBD1. CDR1 is MNHEY and CDR2 is SVGAGI in the germline V gene. V dropped 5 bases and J dropped 8; count of bases not matched to a gene: 5. This CDR3 has 12 residues. CDR3 nucleotides: TGTGCCAGCAGTCACAGGGGAGGAGAAGCTTTCTTT. This codes for CASSHRGGEAFF.

V gene TRBV14 combines with J gene TRBJ1-2, with D perhaps matching TRBD1 (5 bases). From germline, CDR1 is SGHDN and CDR2 FVKESK. This CDR3 comprises 13 residues. Trimming took off 6 bases at V and 6 bases at J, with 14 bases between the two ends. CDR3 in DNA: TGTGCCAGCAGTACTAGGACACGGAATGGCTACACCTTC. Protein product: CASSTRTRNGYTF.

The chain has TRBV20-1 and TRBJ1-5; 9 nucleotides match TRBD1. From germline, CDR1 is DFQATT and CDR2 SNEGSKA (reference sequence). This CDR3 region has 15 residues. The V gene end was trimmed by 6 bases and the J gene end by 11 bases; junction bases not matched to a gene: 17. The CDR3 protein is CSALTGGYGGSAQHF. The CDR3 bases are TGCAGTGCCCTGACAGGGGGTTATGGTGGGTCAGCCCAGCATTTT.

The chain is built from TRBV7-2 and TRBJ1-1; D ambiguous. This CDR3 region has 11 residues. Looked up from germline, CDR1 is SGHTA and CDR2 is FQGNSA. V was cut by 9 bases and J by 7 bases, with 12 bases left in between. The CDR3 loop reads CASGSSSEAFF. Written as DNA, the CDR3 is TGTGCCAGTGGATCGAGCAGTGAAGCTTTCTTT.

This chain joins TRBV6-2 or TRBV6-3 and TRBJ2-1, with 7 bases matching TRBD2. Looked up from germline, CDR1 is MNHEY and CDR2 is SVGEGT. This CDR3 contains 15 residues. Trimming at V came to 5 bases and at J to 7 bases, leaving 11 bases not matched to a gene. The CDR3 loop reads CASSGTIRGFNEQFF. The CDR3 bases are TGTGCCAGCAGTGGGACTATCAGAGGGTTTAATGAGCAGTTCTTC.

V is TRBV6-2 or TRBV6-3 and J is TRBJ2-5; D gene uncertain. The germline gives CDR1 MNHEY, CDR2 SVGEGT. Trimming pared 0 bases from V and 11 bases from J, leaving 10 bases between. The CDR3 runs to 12 residues. Here the CDR3 DNA reads TGTGCCAGCAGTTACTCCCAATATGAGCAGTACTTC. As protein: CASSYSQYEQYF.

The chain is built from TRBV20-1 and TRBJ2-5; D might be TRBD2 (6 bases). This CDR3 spans 12 amino acids. V lost 3 bases and J 5 bases, leaving 10 bases between the germline ends. CDR1 is DFQATT and CDR2 is SNEGSKA in the germline V gene (reference sequence). CDR3 nucleotide sequence: TGCAGTGCTAGTAGGCTAGCGGAGACCCAGTACTTC. It encodes CSASRLAETQYF.

This clonotype was seen a handful of times. The V call is TRBV4-1, the J call TRBJ2-7; 8 positions agree with TRBD2. V shed 3 bases, J shed 0 bases, and the junction held 7 bases outside the gene matches. CDR3 length: 16 residues. Germline CDR1 and CDR2: MGHRA and YSYEKL. CDR3 amino acids: CASSHPGGTSSYEQYF. Here the CDR3 DNA reads TGCGCCAGCAGCCACCCTGGCGGGACTAGCTCCTACGAGCAGTACTTC.

CDR3 protein: CASTPGDGPGWYGYTF. The CDR3 coding sequence is TGTGCCAGCACTCCTGGCGACGGACCCGGGTGGTATGGCTACACCTTC. V usage is TRBV12-3 or TRBV12-4 and J usage is TRBJ1-2; D not resolved. V was cut by 7 bases and J by 5 bases, with 23 bases left in between. The CDR3 extends over 16 amino acids.